Listed below are T cell receptor beta chains from one sample, sequenced in a study of blood T cell repertoires in COVID-19. TCRdb's copy holds only in-frame clones and misses some; the assay was immunoSEQ multiplex PCR. The sample yields a few hundred thousand clones, around 85% seen once. The specimen was PBMCs or T cells enriched from blood (not recorded which). Receptor source: a woman aged 40 to 49 with acute COVID-19. Each CDR3 is given with its conserved first and last residue. The D gene is left open where the match is weak. Clone size is shown for a subset of rows, as once, few, many or a class of expanded clone.

j_call,d_call,v_call,clone_size,cdr3_length,cdr3_aa,cdr3_nt
TRBJ2-2,TRBD1,TRBV28,-,16,CASSRAGTVNTGELFF,TGTGCCAGCTCGAGGGCCGGGACAGTGAACACCGGGGAGCTGTTTTTT
TRBJ2-5,-,TRBV5-4,-,14,CASSLGTSQETQYF,TGTGCCAGCAGCTTGGGGACTTCCCAAGAGACCCAGTACTTC
TRBJ2-5,-,TRBV18,few,15,CASSPTQGRQETQYF,TGTGCCAGCTCACCCACTCAGGGCAGACAAGAGACCCAGTACTTC
TRBJ2-2,-,TRBV7-8,-,16,CASQTRPTGNTGELFF,TGTGCCAGCCAGACGAGACCCACGGGAAACACCGGGGAGCTGTTTTTT
TRBJ2-1,-,TRBV24-1,-,11,CATRDSDEQFF,TGTGCCACCAGGGACAGCGATGAGCAGTTCTTC
TRBJ1-1,-,TRBV28,-,15,CASRSIRTLITEAFF,TGTGCCAGCAGGAGTATACGGACACTGATCACTGAAGCTTTCTTT
TRBJ2-1,TRBD2,TRBV30,few,14,CATLTKGREYEQFF,TGTGCTACGTTAACAAAGGGGCGGGAGTATGAGCAGTTCTTC
TRBJ1-5,-,TRBV5-1,-,15,CASSSEGGVNQPQHF,TGCGCCAGCAGCTCCGAGGGTGGAGTAAATCAGCCCCAGCATTTT
TRBJ2-5,-,TRBV7-2,-,15,CASSLGGAGEETQYF,TGTGCCAGCAGCTTGGGGGGGGCAGGGGAAGAGACCCAGTACTTC
TRBJ1-2,-,TRBV4-1,-,13,CASSQVSREGYTF,TGCGCCAGCAGCCAAGTTTCGCGGGAAGGCTACACCTTC
TRBJ2-1,TRBD2,TRBV27,-,16,CASSLTSGTLVAEQFF,TGTGCCAGCAGTTTGACTAGCGGGACCCTCGTTGCTGAGCAGTTCTTC
TRBJ2-2,TRBD1,TRBV4-1,-,16,CASSPRGQEATGELFF,TGCGCCAGCAGCCCCAGGGGACAGGAAGCCACCGGGGAGCTGTTTTTT
TRBJ2-7,TRBD2,TRBV27,-,15,CASSPLAGGPDEQYF,TGTGCCAGCAGTCCACTAGCGGGAGGGCCTGACGAGCAGTACTTC
TRBJ2-7,TRBD1,TRBV2,-,16,CASSDTRDRGSYEQYF,TGTGCCAGCAGTGACACCCGGGACAGGGGGTCCTACGAGCAGTACTTC
TRBJ2-2,TRBD2,TRBV7-6,-,15,CASSSAGGRTGELFF,TGTGCCAGCAGCTCAGCGGGCGGGAGGACCGGGGAGCTGTTTTTT
TRBJ2-7,TRBD1,TRBV6-5,-,12,CATGTGVYEQYF,TGTGCCACCGGGACAGGGGTTTACGAGCAGTACTTC
TRBJ2-5,-,TRBV14,many,15,CASSQGYRARETQYF,TGTGCCAGCAGCCAAGGGTACAGGGCCCGGGAGACCCAGTACTTC
TRBJ2-3,-,TRBV5-4,-,15,CASSLVDTSTDTQYF,TGTGCCAGCAGCTTGGTTGACACTAGCACAGATACGCAGTATTTT
TRBJ2-1,-,TRBV27,-,15,CASRGGLSSYNEQFF,TGTGCCAGCCGCGGAGGGTTGAGCTCCTACAATGAGCAGTTCTTC
TRBJ2-7,-,TRBV1,-,19,CTSSHPTHRQAPAFYEQYF,TGCACCAGCAGCCACCCCACCCACCGCCAAGCGCCTGCTTTCTACGAGCAGTACTTC
TRBJ2-7,-,TRBV20-1,-,11,CSASVSYEQYF,TGCAGTGCTAGCGTCAGCTACGAGCAGTACTTC
TRBJ1-2,-,TRBV12-3/TRBV12-4,-,12,CASTTRNYGYTF,TGTGCCAGCACCACCAGGAACTATGGCTACACCTTC
TRBJ2-7,-,TRBV6-1,-,13,CASSDDRTYEQYF,TGTGCCAGCAGTGACGACAGGACCTACGAGCAGTACTTC
TRBJ1-1,-,TRBV2,-,13,CASSQGDNTEAFF,TGTGCCAGCAGCCAGGGCGATAACACTGAAGCTTTCTTT
TRBJ1-1,-,TRBV4-1,-,14,CASSQETGGSEAFF,TGCGCCAGCAGCCAAGAGACGGGGGGCAGTGAAGCTTTCTTT
TRBJ2-1,TRBD2,TRBV6-4,-,14,CASSVGLAGAKQFF,TGTGCCAGCAGTGTTGGACTAGCGGGAGCTAAGCAGTTCTTC
TRBJ1-2,-,TRBV28,-,13,CASSMNRVYGYTF,TGTGCCAGCAGTATGAACAGGGTCTATGGCTACACCTTC
TRBJ2-3,-,TRBV20-1,-,15,CSASFSSVSTDTQYF,TGCAGTGCTAGTTTTTCCTCTGTTAGCACAGATACGCAGTATTTT
TRBJ2-7,TRBD2,TRBV30,-,16,CAWSPLGPGGGYEQYF,TGTGCCTGGAGTCCCCTCGGTCCGGGAGGGGGCTACGAGCAGTACTTC
TRBJ1-1,-,TRBV5-6,once,15,CASSPERRMNTEAFF,TGTGCCAGCAGCCCCGAAAGGCGGATGAACACTGAAGCTTTCTTT
TRBJ1-1,-,TRBV10-3,-,14,CAISDWDSQTEAFF,TGTGCCATCAGTGATTGGGACTCGCAAACTGAAGCTTTCTTT
TRBJ2-3,-,TRBV4-1,once,16,CASSRVGAGRTDTQYF,TGCGCCAGCAGCCGGGTCGGGGCGGGACGCACAGATACGCAGTATTTT
TRBJ1-6,TRBD1,TRBV7-2,-,16,CASSLAAGGRESPLHF,TGTGCCAGCAGCTTAGCGGCAGGGGGCCGGGAATCACCCCTCCACTTT
TRBJ1-5,-,TRBV16,-,15,CASSLPGRGGQPQHF,TGTGCCAGCAGTCTGCCGGGGAGGGGAGGACAGCCCCAGCATTTT
TRBJ2-7,-,TRBV5-6,once,13,CASSFSRGYEQYF,TGTGCCAGCAGCTTTAGCAGGGGCTACGAGCAGTACTTC
TRBJ2-6,-,TRBV5-1,once,18,CASRRTGSGGSGANVLTF,TGCGCCAGCAGGCGAACCGGCTCCGGGGGCTCTGGGGCCAACGTCCTGACTTTC
TRBJ2-7,TRBD1,TRBV7-2,few,14,CASSTPRGPYEQYF,TGTGCCAGCAGCACCCCCAGGGGGCCATACGAGCAGTACTTC
TRBJ1-3,-,TRBV6-5,-,14,CASSLRGAGNTIYF,TGTGCCAGCAGCCTACGGGGGGCCGGAAACACCATATATTTT
TRBJ2-1,TRBD2,TRBV4-3,-,15,CASSHGSGSYNEQFF,TGCGCCAGCAGCCATGGTAGCGGGAGCTACAATGAGCAGTTCTTC
TRBJ1-5,-,TRBV19,-,15,CATRGGSNSNQPQHF,TGTGCCACCAGGGGTGGCTCAAATAGCAATCAGCCCCAGCATTTT
TRBJ1-1,TRBD1,TRBV29-1,-,14,CSAGTGGVGTEAFF,TGCAGCGCAGGGACAGGGGGCGTGGGCACTGAAGCTTTCTTT
TRBJ2-5,-,TRBV11-2,-,15,CASRTPGTSQETQYF,TGTGCCAGCAGGACCCCCGGGACTTCACAAGAGACCCAGTACTTC
TRBJ1-5,-,TRBV6-6,-,15,CASTSERHSNQPQHF,TGTGCCAGCACCTCTGAGAGACATAGCAATCAGCCCCAGCATTTT
TRBJ1-2,-,TRBV28,-,15,CASSPGFLSNYGYTF,TGTGCCAGCAGCCCAGGGTTCTTGTCTAACTATGGCTACACCTTC
TRBJ1-4,-,TRBV5-8,-,16,CASSFEGGGFRKKLFF,TGTGCCAGCAGCTTCGAGGGGGGAGGGTTTCGGAAAAAACTGTTTTTT
TRBJ2-1,-,TRBV4-1,few,13,CASSQEPKDEQFF,TGCGCCAGCAGCCAGGAGCCGAAGGATGAGCAGTTCTTC
TRBJ2-7,TRBD2,TRBV28,-,17,CASSFSPGSGTHVRQYF,TGTGCCAGCAGTTTTTCTCCCGGGAGCGGGACCCATGTTAGGCAGTACTTC
TRBJ2-1,-,TRBV18,-,14,CASSLVGARNEQFF,TGTGCCAGCTCCCTAGTGGGAGCCCGCAATGAGCAGTTCTTC
TRBJ2-7,TRBD1,TRBV28,-,14,CASSTWTGAREQYF,TGTGCCAGCAGCACCTGGACAGGGGCTAGGGAGCAGTACTTC